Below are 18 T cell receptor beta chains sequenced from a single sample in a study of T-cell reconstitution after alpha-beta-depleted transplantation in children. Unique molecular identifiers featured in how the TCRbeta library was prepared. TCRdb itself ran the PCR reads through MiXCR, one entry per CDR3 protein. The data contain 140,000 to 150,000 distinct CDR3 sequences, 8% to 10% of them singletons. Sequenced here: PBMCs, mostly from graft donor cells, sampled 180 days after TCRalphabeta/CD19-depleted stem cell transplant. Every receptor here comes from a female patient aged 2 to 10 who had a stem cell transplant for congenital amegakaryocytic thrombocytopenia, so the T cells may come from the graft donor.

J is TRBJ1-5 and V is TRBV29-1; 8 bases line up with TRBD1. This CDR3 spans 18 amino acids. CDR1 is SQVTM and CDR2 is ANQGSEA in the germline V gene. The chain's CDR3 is CRPALHPDRAYSNQPQHF. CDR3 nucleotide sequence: TGCAGGCCTGCCTTACACCCGGACAGGGCTTATAGCAATCAGCCCCAGCATTTT.

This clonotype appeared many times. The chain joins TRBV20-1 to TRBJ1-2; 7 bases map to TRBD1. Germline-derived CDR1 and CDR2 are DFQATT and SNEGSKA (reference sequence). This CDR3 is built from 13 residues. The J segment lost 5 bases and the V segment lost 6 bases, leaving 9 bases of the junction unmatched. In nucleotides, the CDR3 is TGCAGTGCAAATATACAGGGGAATTATGGCTACACCTTC. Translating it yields CSANIQGNYGYTF.

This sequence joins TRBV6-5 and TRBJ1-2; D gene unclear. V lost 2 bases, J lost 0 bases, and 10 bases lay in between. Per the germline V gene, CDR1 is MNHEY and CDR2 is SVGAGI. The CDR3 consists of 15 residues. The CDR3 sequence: CASSYSLLSNYGYTF. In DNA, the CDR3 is TGTGCCAGCAGTTACAGTTTACTCTCTAACTATGGCTACACCTTC.

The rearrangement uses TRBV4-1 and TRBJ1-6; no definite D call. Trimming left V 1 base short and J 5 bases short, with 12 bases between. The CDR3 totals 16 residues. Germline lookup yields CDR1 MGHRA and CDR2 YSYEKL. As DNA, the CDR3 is TGCGCCAGCAGCCAAGGACAAGGGAGAGATAATTCACCCCTCCACTTT. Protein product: CASSQGQGRDNSPLHF.

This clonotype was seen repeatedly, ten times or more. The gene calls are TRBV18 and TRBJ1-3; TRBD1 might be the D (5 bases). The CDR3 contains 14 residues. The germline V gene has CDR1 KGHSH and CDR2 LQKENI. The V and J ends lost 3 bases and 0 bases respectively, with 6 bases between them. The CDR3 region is CASSPGTSGNTIYF. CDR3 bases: TGTGCCAGCTCACCGGGGACCTCTGGAAACACCATATATTTT.

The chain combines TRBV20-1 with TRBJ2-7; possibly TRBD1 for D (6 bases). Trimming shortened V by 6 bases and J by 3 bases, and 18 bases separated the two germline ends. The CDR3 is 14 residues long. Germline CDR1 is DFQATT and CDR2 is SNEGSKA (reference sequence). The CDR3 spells CSARTTGRFYEQYF. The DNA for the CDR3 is TGCAGTGCGAGGACGACAGGCCGATTCTACGAGCAGTACTTC.

DNA of the CDR3: TGTGCCAGCAGCCAAGAAGGCAGGGGGCGCGATGGCTACACCTTC. Its protein is CASSQEGRGRDGYTF. The chain has TRBV3-1 and TRBJ1-2, with 8 bases that match TRBD1. The length of the CDR3 is 15 residues. After removal of 0 bases from V and 6 bases from J, the junction contained 6 bases not matched to a gene. The germline CDR1 and CDR2 sequences are LGHDT and YNNKEL (reference sequence).

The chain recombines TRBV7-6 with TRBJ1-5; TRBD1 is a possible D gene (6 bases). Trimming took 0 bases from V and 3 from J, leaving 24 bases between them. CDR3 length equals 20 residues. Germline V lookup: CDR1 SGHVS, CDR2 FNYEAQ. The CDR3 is CASSLAKELGHRENNQPQHF. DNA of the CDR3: TGTGCCAGCAGCTTAGCTAAGGAACTGGGTCACAGGGAGAACAATCAGCCCCAGCATTTT.

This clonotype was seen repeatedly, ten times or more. CDR3 nucleotides: TGTGCCAGCAGCGGCTACGAGCAGTACTTC. Amino acid sequence: CASSGYEQYF. V and J are TRBV12-3 or TRBV12-4 and TRBJ2-7, with D unresolved. The CDR3 length is 10 residues. The germline V and J ends were trimmed by 6 bases and 3 bases, with 3 bases remaining between them.

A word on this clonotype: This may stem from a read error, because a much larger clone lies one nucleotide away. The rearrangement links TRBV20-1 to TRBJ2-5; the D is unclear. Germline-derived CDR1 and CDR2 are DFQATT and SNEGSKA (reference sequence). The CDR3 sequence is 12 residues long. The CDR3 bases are TGCAGTGCTGGAGATATCCAAGAGACCCAGTACTTC. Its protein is CSAGDIQETQYF.

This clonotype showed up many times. CDR3 region: CAISDRGLTYEQYF. For the CDR3, the DNA is TGTGCCATCAGTGACAGGGGGCTCACCTACGAGCAGTACTTC. The V and J genes are TRBV10-3 and TRBJ2-7; TRBD1 matches 8 bases. The V gene's germline CDR1 is ENHRY and CDR2 SYGVKD. The CDR3 is 14 amino acids. With 3 bases clipped from V and 2 bases from J, the junction kept 3 bases outside the gene matches.

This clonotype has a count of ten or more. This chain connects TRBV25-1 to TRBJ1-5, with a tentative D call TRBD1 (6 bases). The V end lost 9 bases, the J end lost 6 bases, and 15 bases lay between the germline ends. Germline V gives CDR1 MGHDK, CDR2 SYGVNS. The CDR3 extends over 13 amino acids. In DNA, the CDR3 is TGTGCCAGGATTCAGGGGCGGCGTCAGCCCCAGCATTTT. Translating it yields CARIQGRRQPQHF.

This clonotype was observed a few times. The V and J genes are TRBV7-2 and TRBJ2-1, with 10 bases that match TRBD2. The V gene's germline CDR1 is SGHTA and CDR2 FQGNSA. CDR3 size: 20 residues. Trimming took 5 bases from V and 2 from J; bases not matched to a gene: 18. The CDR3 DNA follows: TGTGCCAGCAGCCTCGAGGAACCGGGACTAGCGACAGTAACCTACAATGAGCAGTTCTTC. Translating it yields CASSLEEPGLATVTYNEQFF. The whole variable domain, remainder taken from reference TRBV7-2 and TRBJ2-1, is GAGVSQSPSNKVTEKGKDVELRCDPISGHTALYWYRQSLGQGLEFLIYFQGNSAPDKSGLPSDRFSAERTGGSVSTLTIQRTQQEDSAVYLCASSLEEPGLATVTYNEQFFGPGTRLTVL.

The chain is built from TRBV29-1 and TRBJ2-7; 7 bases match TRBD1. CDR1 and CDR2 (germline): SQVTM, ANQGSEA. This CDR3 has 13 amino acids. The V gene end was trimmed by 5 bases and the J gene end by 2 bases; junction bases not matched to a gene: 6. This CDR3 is CSVLTGTAYEQYF. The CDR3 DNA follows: TGCAGCGTTCTCACCGGGACAGCCTACGAGCAGTACTTC.

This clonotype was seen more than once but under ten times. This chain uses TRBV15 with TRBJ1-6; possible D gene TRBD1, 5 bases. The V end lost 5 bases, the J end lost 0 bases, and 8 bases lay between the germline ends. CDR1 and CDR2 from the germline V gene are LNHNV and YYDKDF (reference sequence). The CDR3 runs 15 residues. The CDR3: CATSGDASYNSPLHF. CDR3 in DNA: TGTGCCACCAGCGGGGACGCCTCCTATAATTCACCCCTCCACTTT.

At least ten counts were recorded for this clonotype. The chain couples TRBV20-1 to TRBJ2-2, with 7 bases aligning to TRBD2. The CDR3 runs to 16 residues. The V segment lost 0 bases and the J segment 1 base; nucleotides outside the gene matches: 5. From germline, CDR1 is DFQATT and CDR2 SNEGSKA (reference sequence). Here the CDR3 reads CSARDRASGNTGELFF. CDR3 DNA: TGCAGTGCTAGAGATCGGGCTAGCGGGAACACCGGGGAGCTGTTTTTT.

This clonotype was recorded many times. CDR3 region: CASSESVYTDTQYF. DNA for the CDR3: TGCGCCAGCAGTGAGAGCGTGTACACAGATACGCAGTATTTT. This rearrangement joins TRBV10-1 to TRBJ2-3; D unclear. The CDR3 loop spans 14 amino acids. Trimming took 2 bases from V and 2 from J, leaving 8 bases between them. Germline CDR1 is WNHNN and CDR2 is SYGVQD (reference sequence).

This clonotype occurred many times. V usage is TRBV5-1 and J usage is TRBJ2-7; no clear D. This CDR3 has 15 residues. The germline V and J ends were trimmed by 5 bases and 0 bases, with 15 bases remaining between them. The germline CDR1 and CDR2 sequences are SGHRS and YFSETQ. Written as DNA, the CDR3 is TGCGCCAGCAGACCACAATCATACAGCTCCTACGAGCAGTACTTC. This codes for CASRPQSYSSYEQYF.